This TCR beta chain appears in the sequencing data of a study of T-cell memory formation after mild COVID-19. TCRdb processed the 5' RACE reads anew with MiXCR; each CDR3 protein has one entry. This table has around 180,000 distinct CDR3 sequences, around 16% appearing once. The germline V gene encodes CDR1 SGHNT and CDR2 YENEEA. The CDR3 runs 17 residues. V was pared by 2 bases and J by 4 bases, with 3 bases of the junction left unmatched. The source material was PBMCs or a T cell subset sorted from them (not recorded which). The TCR comes from an adult woman who had mild COVID-19 (a few samples of this study predate the infection). Cell type and time point are not known. The chain joins TRBV11-3 to TRBJ2-1; 15 bases align to TRBD2. The CDR3 region has the DNA TGTGCCAGCAGCTTACCCGGGACTAGCGGGGGGTACAATGAGCAGTTCTTC. As protein: CASSLPGTSGGYNEQFF.